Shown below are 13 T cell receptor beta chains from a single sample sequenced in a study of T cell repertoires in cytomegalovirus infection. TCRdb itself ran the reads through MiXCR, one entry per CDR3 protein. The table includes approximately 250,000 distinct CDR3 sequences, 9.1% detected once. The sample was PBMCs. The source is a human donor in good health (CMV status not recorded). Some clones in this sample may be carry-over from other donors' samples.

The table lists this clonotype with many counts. This CDR3 is CASSLRWDGSYEQYF. The CDR3 coding sequence is TGTGCCAGCAGCTTAAGGTGGGATGGCTCCTACGAGCAGTACTTC. The rearrangement uses TRBV7-2 and TRBJ2-7; D is unclear. Germline V gene sequence: CDR1 SGHTA, CDR2 FQGNSA. With 2 bases removed from V and 0 bases from J, the gap between germline ends came to 11 bases. This CDR3 region has 15 residues. Drawing the rest from reference TRBV7-2 and TRBJ2-7, the complete variable domain is GAGVSQSPSNKVTEKGKDVELRCDPISGHTALYWYRQSLGQGLEFLIYFQGNSAPDKSGLPSDRFSAERTGGSVSTLTIQRTQQEDSAVYLCASSLRWDGSYEQYFGPGTRLTVT.

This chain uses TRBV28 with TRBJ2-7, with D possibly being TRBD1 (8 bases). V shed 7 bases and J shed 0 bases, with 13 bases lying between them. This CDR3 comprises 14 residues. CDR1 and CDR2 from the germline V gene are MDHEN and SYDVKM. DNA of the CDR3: TGTGCCAGCAACGGGGGGACAGGCTCCTACGAGCAGTACTTC. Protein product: CASNGGTGSYEQYF.

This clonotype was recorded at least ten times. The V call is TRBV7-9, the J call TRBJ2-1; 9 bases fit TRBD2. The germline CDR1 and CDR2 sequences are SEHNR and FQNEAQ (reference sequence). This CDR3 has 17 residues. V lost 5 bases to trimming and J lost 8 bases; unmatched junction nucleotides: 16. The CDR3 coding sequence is TGTGCCAGCAGCCCAGAGGGTCACAGCGGGAGGCGAGATGAGCAGTTCTTC. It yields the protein CASSPEGHSGRRDEQFF.

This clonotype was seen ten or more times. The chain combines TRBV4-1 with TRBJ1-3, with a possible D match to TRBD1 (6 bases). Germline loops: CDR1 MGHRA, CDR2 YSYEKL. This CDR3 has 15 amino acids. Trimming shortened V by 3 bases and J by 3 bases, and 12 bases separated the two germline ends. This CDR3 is CASSHVGAGGNTIYF. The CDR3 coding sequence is TGCGCCAGCAGCCATGTGGGGGCGGGTGGAAACACCATATATTTT.

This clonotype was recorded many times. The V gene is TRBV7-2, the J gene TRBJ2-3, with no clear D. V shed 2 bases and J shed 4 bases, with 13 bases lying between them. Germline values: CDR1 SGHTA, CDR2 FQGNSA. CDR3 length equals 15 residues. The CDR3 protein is CASSLNLLQADTQYF. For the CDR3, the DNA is TGTGCCAGCAGCTTAAACCTACTCCAGGCAGATACGCAGTATTTT.

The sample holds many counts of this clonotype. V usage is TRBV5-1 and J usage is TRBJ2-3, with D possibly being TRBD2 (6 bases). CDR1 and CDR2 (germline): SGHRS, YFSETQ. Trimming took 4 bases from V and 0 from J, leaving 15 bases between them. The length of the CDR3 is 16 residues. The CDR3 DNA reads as TGCGCCAGCAGCCAAAGGACTACCCTGAGCACAGATACGCAGTATTTT. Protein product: CASSQRTTLSTDTQYF.

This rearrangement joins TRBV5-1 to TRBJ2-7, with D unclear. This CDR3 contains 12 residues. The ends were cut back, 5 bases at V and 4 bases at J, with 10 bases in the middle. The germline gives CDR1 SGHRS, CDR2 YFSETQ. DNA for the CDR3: TGCGCCAGCAGGGAGTTGGGATACGAGCAGTACTTC. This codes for CASRELGYEQYF.

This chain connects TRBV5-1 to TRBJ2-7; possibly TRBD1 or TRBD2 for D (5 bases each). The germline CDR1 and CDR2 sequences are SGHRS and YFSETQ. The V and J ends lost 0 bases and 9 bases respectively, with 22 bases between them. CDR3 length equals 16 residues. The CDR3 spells CASSLASRGLYTLQYF. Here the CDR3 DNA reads TGCGCCAGCAGCTTGGCCTCGAGGGGTCTATATACCCTGCAGTACTTC.

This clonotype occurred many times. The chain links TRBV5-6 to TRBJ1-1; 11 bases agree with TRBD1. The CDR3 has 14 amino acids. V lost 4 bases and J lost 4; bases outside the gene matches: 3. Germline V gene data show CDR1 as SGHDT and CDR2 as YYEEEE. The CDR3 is CASSPGTGGTEAFF. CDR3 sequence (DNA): TGTGCCAGCAGCCCGGGGACAGGGGGCACTGAAGCTTTCTTT.

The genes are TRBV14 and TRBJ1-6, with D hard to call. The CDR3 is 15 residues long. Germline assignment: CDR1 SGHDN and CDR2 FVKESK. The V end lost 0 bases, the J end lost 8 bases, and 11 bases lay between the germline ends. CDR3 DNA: TGTGCCAGCAGCCAAGAATTAGGAAGGGATTCACCCCTCCACTTT. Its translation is CASSQELGRDSPLHF. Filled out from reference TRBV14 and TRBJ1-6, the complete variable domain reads EAGVTQFPSHSVIEKGQTVTLRCDPISGHDNLYWYRRVMGKEIKFLLHFVKESKQDESGMPNNRFLAERTGGTYSTLKVQPAELEDSGVYFCASSQELGRDSPLHFGNGTRLTVT.

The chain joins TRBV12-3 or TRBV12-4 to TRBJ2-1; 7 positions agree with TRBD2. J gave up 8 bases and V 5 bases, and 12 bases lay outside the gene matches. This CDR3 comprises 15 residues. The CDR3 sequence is CASSRLAARLYEQFF. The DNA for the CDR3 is TGTGCCAGCAGTCGCCTAGCGGCCCGTTTGTATGAGCAGTTCTTC.

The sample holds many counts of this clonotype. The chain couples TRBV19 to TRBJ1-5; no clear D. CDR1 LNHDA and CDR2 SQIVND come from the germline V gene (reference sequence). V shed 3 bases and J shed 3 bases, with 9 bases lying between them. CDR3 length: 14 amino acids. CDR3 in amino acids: CASSMLVINQPQHF. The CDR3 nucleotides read TGTGCCAGTAGTATGTTGGTTATCAATCAGCCCCAGCATTTT.

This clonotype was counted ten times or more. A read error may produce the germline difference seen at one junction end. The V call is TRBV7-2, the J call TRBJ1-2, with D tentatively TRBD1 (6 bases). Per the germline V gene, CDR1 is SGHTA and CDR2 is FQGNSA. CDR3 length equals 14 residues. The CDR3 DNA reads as TGTGCCAGCAGCGTAGCAGGGGCGAACTATGGCTACACCTTC. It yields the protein CASSVAGANYGYTF.